This paragraph reports one T cell receptor (beta chain). The sample is drawn from a study of T-cell reconstitution after alpha-beta-depleted transplantation in children. Unique molecular identifiers were incorporated during preparation of the TCRbeta library. TCRdb reanalysed the PCR reads using MiXCR and keeps one entry per CDR3 protein. The sample lists about 610,000 distinct CDR3 sequences, 10% occurring once. Germline V gives CDR1 SQVTM, CDR2 ANQGSEA. This CDR3 spans 11 amino acids. V gave up 8 bases and J gave up 2 bases, with 9 bases separating them. The source was PBMCs from the stem cell graft donor, collected from the stem cell graft. The rearrangement joins TRBV29-1 to TRBJ1-2; D unresolved. This TCR was recovered from a human donor who donated a stem cell graft to a child with acute myeloid leukemia. CDR3 sequence (DNA): TGCAGCTATCTAGACAACTATGGCTACACCTTC. Protein: CSYLDNYGYTF.